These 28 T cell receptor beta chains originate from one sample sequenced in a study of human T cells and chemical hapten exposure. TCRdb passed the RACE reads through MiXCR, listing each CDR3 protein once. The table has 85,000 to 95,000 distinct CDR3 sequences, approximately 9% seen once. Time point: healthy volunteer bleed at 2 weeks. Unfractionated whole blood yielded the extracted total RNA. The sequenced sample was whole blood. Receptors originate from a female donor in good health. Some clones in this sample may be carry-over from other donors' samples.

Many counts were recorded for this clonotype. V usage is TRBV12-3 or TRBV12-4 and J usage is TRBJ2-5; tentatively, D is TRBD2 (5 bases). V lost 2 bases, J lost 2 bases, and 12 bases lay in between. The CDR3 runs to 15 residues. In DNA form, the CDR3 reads TGTGCCAGCAGTTTACGAGGGATCCCACAAGAGACCCAGTACTTC. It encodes CASSLRGIPQETQYF.

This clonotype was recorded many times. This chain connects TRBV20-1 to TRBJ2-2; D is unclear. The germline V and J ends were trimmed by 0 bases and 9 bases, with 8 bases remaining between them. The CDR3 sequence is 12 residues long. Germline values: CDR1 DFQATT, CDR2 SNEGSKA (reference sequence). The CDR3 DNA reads TGCAGTGCTAGAGATACGAGTTGGGAGCTGTTTTTT. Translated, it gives CSARDTSWELFF.

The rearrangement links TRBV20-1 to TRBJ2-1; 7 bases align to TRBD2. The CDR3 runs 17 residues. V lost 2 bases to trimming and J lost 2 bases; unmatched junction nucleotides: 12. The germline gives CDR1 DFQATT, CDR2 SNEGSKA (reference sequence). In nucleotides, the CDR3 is TGCAGTGCTAGATCCTACTCAAGACGGGGGGCCTACAATGAGCAGTTCTTC. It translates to CSARSYSRRGAYNEQFF.

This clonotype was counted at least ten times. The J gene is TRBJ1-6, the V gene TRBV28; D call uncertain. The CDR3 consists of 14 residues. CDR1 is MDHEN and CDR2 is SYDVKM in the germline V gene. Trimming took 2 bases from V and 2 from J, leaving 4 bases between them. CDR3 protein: CASSLRAYNSPLHF. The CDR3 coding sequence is TGTGCCAGCAGTTTAAGGGCCTATAATTCACCCCTCCACTTT.

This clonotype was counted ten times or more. CDR3 amino acids: CASSLIGFPLHF. CDR3 nucleotide sequence: TGTGCCAGCAGTTTGATAGGGTTCCCCCTCCACTTT. The J gene is TRBJ1-6, the V gene TRBV12-3 or TRBV12-4; D is unresolved. This CDR3 comprises 12 residues. Between the trimmed V and J ends, which lost 3 bases and 13 bases, there was a span of 10 bases.

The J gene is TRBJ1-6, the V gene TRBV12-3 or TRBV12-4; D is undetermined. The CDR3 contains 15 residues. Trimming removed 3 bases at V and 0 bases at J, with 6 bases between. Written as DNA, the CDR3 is TGTGCCAGCAGTTTGAGAGGCTCCTATAATTCACCCCTCCACTTT. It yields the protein CASSLRGSYNSPLHF.

The CDR3 protein is CSADPGTRGTDTQYF. In nucleotides, the CDR3 is TGCAGCGCCGACCCGGGGACTAGGGGCACAGATACGCAGTATTTT. V is TRBV20-1 and J is TRBJ2-3, with TRBD2 matching over 8 bases. The germline V gene has CDR1 DFQATT and CDR2 SNEGSKA (reference sequence). This CDR3 comprises 15 residues.

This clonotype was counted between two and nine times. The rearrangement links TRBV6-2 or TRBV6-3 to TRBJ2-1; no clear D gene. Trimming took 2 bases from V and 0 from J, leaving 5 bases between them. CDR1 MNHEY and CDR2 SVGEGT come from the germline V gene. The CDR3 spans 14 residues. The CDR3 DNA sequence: TGTGCCAGCAGTTACCACCCCTCCTACAATGAGCAGTTCTTC. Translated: CASSYHPSYNEQFF.

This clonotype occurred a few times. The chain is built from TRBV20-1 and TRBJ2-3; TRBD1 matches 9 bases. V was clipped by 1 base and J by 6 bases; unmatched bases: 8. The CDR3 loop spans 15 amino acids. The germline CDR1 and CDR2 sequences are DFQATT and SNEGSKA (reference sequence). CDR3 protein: CSARAGQGTGDTQYF. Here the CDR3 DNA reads TGCAGTGCTAGAGCCGGACAGGGGACCGGGGATACGCAGTATTTT.

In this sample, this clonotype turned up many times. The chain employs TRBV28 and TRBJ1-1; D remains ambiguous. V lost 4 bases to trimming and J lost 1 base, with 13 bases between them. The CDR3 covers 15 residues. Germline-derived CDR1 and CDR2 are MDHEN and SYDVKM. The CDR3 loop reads CASSSPPGSNTEAFF. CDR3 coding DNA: TGTGCCAGCAGTTCCCCCCCGGGTTCGAACACTGAAGCTTTCTTT.

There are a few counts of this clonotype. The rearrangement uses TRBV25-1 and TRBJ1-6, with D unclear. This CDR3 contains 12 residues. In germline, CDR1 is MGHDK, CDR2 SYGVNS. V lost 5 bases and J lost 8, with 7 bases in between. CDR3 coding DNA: TGTGCCAGCAGTTTTACCTATTCACCCCTCCACTTT. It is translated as CASSFTYSPLHF.

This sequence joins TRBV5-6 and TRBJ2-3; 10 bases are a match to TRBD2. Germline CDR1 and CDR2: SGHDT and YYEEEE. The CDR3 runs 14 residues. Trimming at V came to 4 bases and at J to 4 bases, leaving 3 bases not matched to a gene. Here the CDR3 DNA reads TGTGCCAGCAGCCGGACTAGCGGAGCAGATACGCAGTATTTT. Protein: CASSRTSGADTQYF.

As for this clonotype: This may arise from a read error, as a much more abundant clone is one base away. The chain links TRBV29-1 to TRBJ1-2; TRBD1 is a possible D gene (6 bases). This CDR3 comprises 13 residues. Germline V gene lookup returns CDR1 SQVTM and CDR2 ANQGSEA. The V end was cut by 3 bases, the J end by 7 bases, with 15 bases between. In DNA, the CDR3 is TGCAGCGTTGACACAGGGCGAACCTGTGGCTACACCTTC. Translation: CSVDTGRTCGYTF.

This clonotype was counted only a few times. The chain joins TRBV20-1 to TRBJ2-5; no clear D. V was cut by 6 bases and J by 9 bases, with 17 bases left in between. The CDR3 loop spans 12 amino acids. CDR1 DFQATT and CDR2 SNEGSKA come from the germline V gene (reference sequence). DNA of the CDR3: TGCAGTGCCCCCCTGGGGTCCGATTCCCAGTACTTC. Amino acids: CSAPLGSDSQYF.

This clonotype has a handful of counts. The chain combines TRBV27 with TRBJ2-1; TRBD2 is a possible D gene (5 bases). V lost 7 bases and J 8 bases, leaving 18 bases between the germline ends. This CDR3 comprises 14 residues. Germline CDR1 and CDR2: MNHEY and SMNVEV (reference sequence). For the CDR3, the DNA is TGTGCCAGCATCCCCTATTCGGGATTAGATGAGCAGTTCTTC. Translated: CASIPYSGLDEQFF.

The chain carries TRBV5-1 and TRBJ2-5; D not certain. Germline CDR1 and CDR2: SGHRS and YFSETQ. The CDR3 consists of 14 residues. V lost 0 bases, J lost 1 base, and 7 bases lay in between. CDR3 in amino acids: CASSLASGQETQYF. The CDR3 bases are TGCGCCAGCAGCTTGGCATCGGGCCAAGAGACCCAGTACTTC.

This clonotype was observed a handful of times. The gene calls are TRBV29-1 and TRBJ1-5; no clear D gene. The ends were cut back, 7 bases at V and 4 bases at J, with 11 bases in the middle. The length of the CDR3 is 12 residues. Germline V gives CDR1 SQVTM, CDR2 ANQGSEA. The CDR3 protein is CSDSRQNQPQHF. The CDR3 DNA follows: TGCAGCGACTCAAGGCAGAATCAGCCCCAGCATTTT.

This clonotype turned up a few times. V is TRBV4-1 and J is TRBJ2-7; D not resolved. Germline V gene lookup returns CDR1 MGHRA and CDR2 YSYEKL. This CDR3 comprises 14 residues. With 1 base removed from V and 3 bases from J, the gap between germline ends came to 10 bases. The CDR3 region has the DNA TGCGCCAGCAGCCAAGGAGGCAGCGACTACGAGCAGTACTTC. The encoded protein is CASSQGGSDYEQYF.

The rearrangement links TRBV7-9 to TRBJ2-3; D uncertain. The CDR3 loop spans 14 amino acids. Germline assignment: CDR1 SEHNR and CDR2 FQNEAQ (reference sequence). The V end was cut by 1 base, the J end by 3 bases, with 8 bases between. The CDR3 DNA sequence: TGTGCCAGCAGCTTAGACCGGAGTACAGATACGCAGTATTTT. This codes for CASSLDRSTDTQYF.

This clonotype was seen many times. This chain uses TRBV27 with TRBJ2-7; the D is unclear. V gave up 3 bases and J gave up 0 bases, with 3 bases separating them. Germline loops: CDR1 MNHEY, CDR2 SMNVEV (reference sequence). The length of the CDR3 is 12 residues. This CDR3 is CASSFSSYEQYF. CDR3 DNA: TGTGCCAGCAGTTTCTCCTCCTACGAGCAGTACTTC.

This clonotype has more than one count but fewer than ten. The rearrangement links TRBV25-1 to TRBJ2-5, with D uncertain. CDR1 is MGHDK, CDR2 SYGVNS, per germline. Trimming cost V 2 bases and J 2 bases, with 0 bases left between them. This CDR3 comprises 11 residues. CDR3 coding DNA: TGTGCCAGCAGTGAACAAGAGACCCAGTACTTC. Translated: CASSEQETQYF.

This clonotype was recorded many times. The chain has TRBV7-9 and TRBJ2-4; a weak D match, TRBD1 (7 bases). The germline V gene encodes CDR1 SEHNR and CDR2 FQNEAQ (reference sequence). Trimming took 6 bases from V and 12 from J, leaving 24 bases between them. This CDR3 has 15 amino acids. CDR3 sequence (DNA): TGTGCCAGCAGTTTCCAGGGGGACTCCGCTAATTCTCAGTACTTC. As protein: CASSFQGDSANSQYF.

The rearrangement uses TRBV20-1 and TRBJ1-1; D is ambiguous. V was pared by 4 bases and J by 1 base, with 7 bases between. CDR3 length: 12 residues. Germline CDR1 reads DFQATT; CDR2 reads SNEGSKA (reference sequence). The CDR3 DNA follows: TGCAGTGCTATTCAAGGGAACACTGAAGCTTTCTTT. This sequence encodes CSAIQGNTEAFF.

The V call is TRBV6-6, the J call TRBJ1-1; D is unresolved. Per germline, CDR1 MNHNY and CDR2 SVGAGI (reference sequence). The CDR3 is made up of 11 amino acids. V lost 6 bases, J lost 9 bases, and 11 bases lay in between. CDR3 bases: TGTGCCAGCAGCCCGGATTTTAAAGCTTTCTTT. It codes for CASSPDFKAFF.

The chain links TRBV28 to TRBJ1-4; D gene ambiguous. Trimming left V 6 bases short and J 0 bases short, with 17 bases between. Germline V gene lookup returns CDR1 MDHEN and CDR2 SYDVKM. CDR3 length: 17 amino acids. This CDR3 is CASSVTVPKPTNEKLFF. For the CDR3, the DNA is TGTGCCAGCAGCGTAACAGTACCGAAGCCAACTAATGAAAAACTGTTTTTT.

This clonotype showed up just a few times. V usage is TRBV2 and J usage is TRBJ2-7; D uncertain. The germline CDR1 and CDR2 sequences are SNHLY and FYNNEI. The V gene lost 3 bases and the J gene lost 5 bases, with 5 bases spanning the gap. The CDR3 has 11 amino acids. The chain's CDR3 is CASSEVNEQYF. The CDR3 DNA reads TGTGCCAGCAGTGAGGTCAACGAGCAGTACTTC.

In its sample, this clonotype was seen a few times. The CDR3 sequence is CASSYATSGRLDEQFF. In nucleotides, the CDR3 is TGTGCCAGCAGTTACGCGACTAGCGGGAGATTGGATGAGCAGTTCTTC. This chain connects TRBV6-2 or TRBV6-3 to TRBJ2-1, with 12 bases aligning to TRBD2. Germline V gene lookup returns CDR1 MNHEY and CDR2 SVGEGT. The CDR3 is 16 amino acids. V gave up 2 bases and J gave up 8 bases; unmatched junction bases: 7.

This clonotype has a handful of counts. The CDR3 loop is CASSPGLAGGPHTQYF. DNA for the CDR3: TGTGCCAGCAGCCCGGGACTAGCGGGAGGGCCGCATACGCAGTATTTT. The chain carries TRBV7-2 and TRBJ2-3; 16 nucleotides agree with TRBD2. CDR1 SGHTA and CDR2 FQGNSA come from the germline V gene. The J segment lost 7 bases and the V segment lost 5 bases, leaving 6 bases of the junction unmatched. CDR3 length: 16 residues.